The TCR beta chain described here comes from a study of vaccination and CD4 T cells after COVID-19. Looking at the study overall: For post-vaccine samples, collection took place a median about 75 days after dose two, ranging from 14 to 241.

A note on this clonotype: Its antigen remains unknown.

Sequencing of cultured CD4+ T cell DNA used the Oncomine TCR Beta short-read assay. Genomic DNA was isolated from CD4+ T cells that had been cultured. MiXCR was run by TCRdb on the PCR reads, yielding one entry per CDR3 protein. This table has fewer than 13,000 distinct CDR3 sequences, under 35% appearing once. The CDR3 is 16 residues long. Germline lookup yields CDR1 SGHVS and CDR2 FQNEAQ. Trimming shortened V by 1 base and J by 5 bases, and 17 bases separated the two germline ends. Treatment indicated: roughly 11-day PBMC culture with coronavirus spike peptide pools or control peptides (ViraFEST assay). Ahead of the COVID-19 pandemic (2011-2018), the CD4+ T cells of the unexposed donor were collected.

The sequence was collected from a human donor in good health. Material: CD4+ T cells from blood, cultured in vitro. The rearrangement links TRBV7-8 to TRBJ2-5, with a tentative D call TRBD2 (6 bases). This chain's CDR3 is CASSLVKGRAGETQYF. CDR3 nucleotide sequence: TGTGCCAGCAGCTTAGTTAAAGGCAGGGCGGGGGAGACCCAGTACTTC.